This TCR beta chain was captured in a study of spatial heterogeneity in lung cancer. Study summary: More beta-chain than alpha-chain sequences were consistently detected.

Time point noted: sample taken at primary tumor resection. Tumor, nontumor lung or frozen PBMC supplied whole RNA, sequenced without sorting. The donors, 72 patients with untreated early-stage non-small cell lung cancer, provided the samples. The study, taken as a whole, reports: Ubiquitous expanded tumor TCRs surfaced in blood more at resection than they did at follow-up.

Trimming left V 5 bases short and J 6 bases short, with 14 bases between. The CDR3 length is 15 residues. Looked up from germline, CDR1 is MNHEY and CDR2 is SVGEGT. Many counts were recorded for this clonotype. Its specificity is unknown. MiXCR, run by TCRdb on the 5' RACE reads, gives a single entry per CDR3 protein. The sample records tens of thousands of distinct CDR3 sequences, approximately 8.5% being singletons. Material: PBMCs, obtained at surgery. The chain is built from TRBV6-2 or TRBV6-3 and TRBJ1-6; the D gene is possibly TRBD1 (5 bases). This TCR was recovered from a male donor with early-stage non-small cell lung cancer. The CDR3 here is CASSARGRGNSPLHF. The CDR3 nucleotides are TGTGCCAGCAGTGCCCGGGGAAGGGGTAATTCACCCCTCCACTTT.